This T cell receptor beta chain was found in a study of cytomegalovirus exposure and HLA in healthy donors. The PCR had 60 Vbeta and 13 Jbeta primers. Generated by immunoSEQ multiplex PCR, the TCRdb table keeps only in-frame clones and is missing some. Of some 200,000 clones listed, 82% are singletons. The CDR3 totals 15 residues. The germline V gene encodes CDR1 MNHNY and CDR2 SVGAGI (reference sequence). Trimming pared 6 bases from V and 2 bases from J, leaving 16 bases between. Sequencing used PBMCs. The V gene is TRBV6-6, the J gene TRBJ2-5; possibly TRBD1 for D (6 bases). The clonotype originates from a woman younger than 35 in good health and CMV-seronegative. The CDR3 spells CASRTTQGTQETQYF. The CDR3 coding sequence is TGTGCCAGCAGGACCACACAGGGCACTCAAGAGACCCAGTACTTC.